The 5 T cell receptor beta chains below come from one sample, sequenced in a study of blood T cell repertoires in COVID-19 (dated by TCRdb to about 2020). To prepare the library, the immunoSEQ multiplex PCR assay was applied. TCRdb retrieved this table from immuneACCESS and kept in-frame rearrangements only. Not all clones are present; in checked studies, unresolved V genes account for under half, and no reason is known for the remainder. The sample table records 150,000 to 160,000 clones; 91% of these occur just once. About 0.57% of the sample is taken by the ten largest. Sequenced sample: peripheral blood. The receptors were sampled from a middle-aged man with acute or convalescent COVID-19.

The chain couples TRBV6-1 to TRBJ2-1; 7 bases agree with TRBD2. V dropped 3 bases and J dropped 3; count of bases not matched to a gene: 8. Germline CDR1 is MNHNS and CDR2 is SASEGT. The CDR3 has 16 residues. The CDR3 loop reads CASSEGGGPRYNEQFF. In nucleotides, the CDR3 is TGTGCCAGCAGTGAGGGGGGGGGTCCCCGCTACAATGAGCAGTTCTTC.

The rearrangement links TRBV19 to TRBJ2-3, with TRBD2 identical over 15 bases. The CDR3 contains 14 residues. V gave up 9 bases and J gave up 6 bases; unmatched junction bases: 4. The germline CDR1 and CDR2 sequences are LNHDA and SQIVND (reference sequence). The DNA of the CDR3 is TGTGCCAGCAGGACTAGCGGGGGGGAGGATACGCAGTATTTT. Residues: CASRTSGGEDTQYF.

This chain links TRBV4-2 with TRBJ1-2; no definite D call. The CDR3 is 13 residues long. The V and J ends lost 6 bases and 5 bases respectively, with 13 bases between them. Per the germline V gene, CDR1 is LGHNA and CDR2 is YNFKEQ. CDR3 sequence reads: CASSSGGGYGYTF. The CDR3 nucleotides read TGTGCCAGCAGTTCGGGAGGTGGGTATGGCTACACCTTC.

The chain has TRBV7-6 and TRBJ1-2, with no clear D. The CDR3 is made up of 13 amino acids. The germline V gene encodes CDR1 SGHVS and CDR2 FNYEAQ. The V and J ends lost 3 bases and 4 bases respectively, with 9 bases between them. The CDR3 region has the DNA TGTGCCAGCAGCTTGGGCCAATTCTATGGCTACACCTTC. This encodes CASSLGQFYGYTF.

This chain links TRBV24-1 with TRBJ2-5, with 9 bases matching TRBD2. Trimming cost V 1 base and J 1 base; bases outside gene matches: 15. Germline V lookup: CDR1 KGHDR, CDR2 SFDVKD. The CDR3 is 20 residues long. The CDR3 loop is CATSDFAANSGSASQETQYF. The CDR3 DNA is TGTGCCACCAGTGATTTTGCCGCCAATAGCGGGAGCGCCTCCCAAGAGACCCAGTACTTC.